The rows below give T cell receptor beta chains drawn from one sample of a study of regulatory T cells in long-lasting Graves disease. Via MiXCR, TCRdb re-called the multiplex PCR reads, giving one row per CDR3 protein. The repertoire holds about 310,000 distinct CDR3 sequences, with over 15% as singletons. The sequenced sample was peripheral blood mononuclear cells (PBMCs), obtained at new diagnosis, from a patient treated with antithyroid drugs. These receptors all come from a female donor with Graves disease. Both conserved end residues are trimmed from each CDR3. A D gene is named only where the DNA matches it firmly.

d_call | j_call | v_call | cdr3_aa
TRBD1 | TRBJ1-1 | TRBV2 | ASSNGQGILMNTEAF
TRBD2 | TRBJ2-1 | TRBV12-3/TRBV12-4 | ASSSGTSGSLDEQF
NA | TRBJ2-5 | TRBV6-2/TRBV6-3 | ASRSRQETQY
NA | TRBJ1-3 | TRBV10-3 | AISGTQSGNTIY
TRBD2 | TRBJ2-1 | TRBV28 | ASSVGLAGNNEQF
NA | TRBJ1-4 | TRBV19 | ASSIFGRRDEKLF
NA | TRBJ2-5 | TRBV5-5 | ASSYLRARQETQY
NA | TRBJ2-7 | TRBV10-3 | AISESGTKPYEQY
TRBD2 | TRBJ2-2 | TRBV30 | AWGTSAGELF
TRBD1 | TRBJ1-6 | TRBV11-2 | ASSGGQLNSPLH
NA | TRBJ2-1 | TRBV7-8 | ASSLNRGSAANNEQF
NA | TRBJ2-7 | TRBV4-1 | ASSQDPESALEQY
NA | TRBJ2-3 | TRBV7-6 | ASSLSPPDRDGTWGSQY
NA | TRBJ2-7 | TRBV11-3 | ASSWDVYEQY
NA | TRBJ2-3 | TRBV15 | ATSRGRGLSTDTQY
NA | TRBJ2-5 | TRBV30 | AWTRGGETQY
TRBD2 | TRBJ2-1 | TRBV11-2 | ANGQKAGDSYNEQF
NA | TRBJ2-2 | TRBV6-6 | ASSYSMGLNTGELF
NA | TRBJ1-3 | TRBV6-1 | ASTSGGARGNTIY
NA | TRBJ1-4 | TRBV2 | ASRWGDATNEKLF
NA | TRBJ2-4 | TRBV7-8 | ASSLTGAGNIQY
NA | TRBJ1-5 | TRBV5-5 | ASNRDYNGGNQPQH
NA | TRBJ2-7 | TRBV5-1 | ASSLGGIIEQY
TRBD2 | TRBJ2-2 | TRBV12-3/TRBV12-4 | ASSLRLAGNTGELF
NA | TRBJ2-4 | TRBV6-1 | ASKADLAKNIQY
NA | TRBJ1-6 | TRBV2 | ASSLGWGSPLH
NA | TRBJ2-7 | TRBV9 | ASSAYWDPANEQY
TRBD2 | TRBJ2-3 | TRBV11-2 | ASSLDGKAGETTQY
NA | TRBJ2-5 | TRBV3-1 | ASSQGRGTQETQY
NA | TRBJ2-5 | TRBV12-3/TRBV12-4 | ASTADSLQETQY
NA | TRBJ1-2 | TRBV18 | ASSPGQQTNYGYT
TRBD2 | TRBJ2-1 | TRBV7-9 | ASSFGTRSD
TRBD2 | TRBJ2-7 | TRBV6-4 | ASSEQSGSVYEQY
TRBD2 | TRBJ2-7 | TRBV19 | ASSRTGTSGRQQY
TRBD2 | TRBJ2-1 | TRBV28 | ASSPVRGGGSNEQF
NA | TRBJ2-1 | TRBV20-1 | SARAVGANEQF
TRBD1 | TRBJ2-1 | TRBV12-3/TRBV12-4 | ASSPSGGSSYNEQF
NA | TRBJ2-7 | TRBV19 | ASSISGPYEQY
NA | TRBJ1-3 | TRBV11-2 | ASSLDYWGASGNTIY
NA | TRBJ1-2 | TRBV6-1 | ASSPSPEGGGDGYT
TRBD1 | TRBJ1-4 | TRBV12-3/TRBV12-4 | ASSLDSGGTGEKLF
NA | TRBJ2-1 | TRBV11-2 | ASSSPRGGGPNEQF
NA | TRBJ1-1 | TRBV12-3/TRBV12-4 | ASSLGTGEVF
NA | TRBJ2-2 | TRBV7-2 | ASSKGVILNTGELF
TRBD1 | TRBJ1-4 | TRBV6-1 | ASRSQVPGQGSSTEKLF
NA | TRBJ2-5 | TRBV6-2/TRBV6-3 | ASSPRDKRQETQY
NA | TRBJ1-1 | TRBV15 | ATSGTTGRTSEAF
TRBD1 | TRBJ1-6 | TRBV14 | ASSQGLGQPNSPLH
TRBD1 | TRBJ2-5 | TRBV2 | ASSIEGAQGGIETQY
TRBD2 | TRBJ2-1 | TRBV28 | ASSLPGGPRKEQF
TRBD1 | TRBJ2-4 | TRBV28 | ASSLDRGPLAKNIQY
NA | TRBJ1-5 | TRBV27 | ASSSNIGSSQPQH
TRBD2 | TRBJ2-5 | TRBV6-2/TRBV6-3 | ASRLLAGVRETQY
NA | TRBJ2-2 | TRBV3-1 | ASSQGLLANTGELF
NA | TRBJ2-5 | TRBV12-3/TRBV12-4 | ASRGETQY
TRBD2 | TRBJ2-1 | TRBV11-2 | ASTEDPGTSGRGGNEQF
NA | TRBJ2-5 | TRBV28 | ASYEPGPGDETQY
NA | TRBJ1-6 | TRBV27 | ASSSHLGSPLH
TRBD2 | TRBJ2-7 | TRBV7-3 | ASTWGGSYEQY